This TCR beta chain comes out of a study of blood T cells in healthy people across ages. This clonotype occurred many times. The authors ran a second PCR of about 7 to 11 cycles using a sample-barcoded 5' primer and a J-beta primer mix. Each cDNA molecule, via a template-switch adaptor with 12 random nucleotides, was tagged. One entry per CDR3 protein, called by TCRdb with MiXCR from the 5' RACE reads. Of some 640,000 distinct CDR3 sequences listed, less than 35% are singletons. The CDR3 is 10 amino acids. Germline loops: CDR1 DFQATT, CDR2 SNEGSKA (reference sequence). V was clipped by 1 base and J by 7 bases, with 4 bases between them.

V usage is TRBV20-1 and J usage is TRBJ1-2; D is unclear. What was sequenced was blood. This TCR derives from a woman older than 75 in good health. The CDR3 DNA follows: TGCAGTGCTAGAGCTGTTGGCTACACCTTC. This sequence encodes CSARAVGYTF.